These 20 T cell receptor beta chains were sequenced from one sample in a study of identical twins. TCRdb reprocessed the 5' RACE reads via MiXCR and lists one record per CDR3 protein. The repertoire holds some 600,000 distinct CDR3 sequences, with 7.1% as singletons. A further study also used this sample, focusing on yellow fever vaccine responses in identical twins.

What was sequenced was PBMCs. The source of these receptors is a woman aged 18 to 35 in good health.

This sequence joins TRBV7-9 and TRBJ2-1; tentative D call: TRBD1 (5 bases). V was shortened by 5 bases and J by 7 bases, with 15 bases between the two germline ends. The CDR3 has 14 residues. From germline, CDR1 is SEHNR and CDR2 FQNEAQ (reference sequence). The CDR3 spells CASSAAQGGNEQFF. The CDR3 region has the DNA TGTGCCAGCAGCGCAGCGCAGGGTGGGAATGAGCAGTTCTTC.

The chain couples TRBV7-3 to TRBJ2-1; D possibly uses TRBD1 or TRBD2 (6 bases each). V lost 5 bases and J 12 bases, leaving 17 bases between the germline ends. Germline V gene sequence: CDR1 SGHTA, CDR2 FQGTGA. The CDR3 spans 13 residues. The CDR3 here is CASSPSRGARQFF. In DNA form, the CDR3 reads TGTGCCAGCAGCCCAAGTAGGGGGGCGCGGCAGTTCTTC.

This clonotype occurred many times. The chain has TRBV12-3 or TRBV12-4 and TRBJ1-1; 7 positions agree with TRBD1. This CDR3 spans 15 amino acids. V dropped 7 bases and J dropped 5; count of bases not matched to a gene: 13. The CDR3 nucleotides read TGTGCCAGCACCAACCAAGGGGGCGCGGGGACTGAAGCTTTCTTT. It is translated as CASTNQGGAGTEAFF.

This clonotype was detected a few times. V is TRBV24-1 and J is TRBJ2-1; a weak D match, TRBD1 (5 bases). V lost 3 bases to trimming and J lost 3 bases, with 11 bases between them. CDR3 size: 15 residues. Germline CDR1 and CDR2: KGHDR and SFDVKD. CDR3: CATSDTRRDYNEQFF. The CDR3 DNA is TGTGCCACCAGTGATACCCGCAGGGACTACAATGAGCAGTTCTTC.

V usage is TRBV20-1 and J usage is TRBJ1-1, with TRBD1 as a possible D gene (5 bases). V was shortened by 0 bases and J by 3 bases, with 17 bases between the two germline ends. The V gene's germline CDR1 is DFQATT and CDR2 SNEGSKA (reference sequence). The CDR3 length is 16 residues. The CDR3 region is CSARDHRLGGDTEAFF. CDR3 in DNA: TGCAGTGCTAGAGATCACAGGCTCGGAGGTGACACTGAAGCTTTCTTT.

The chain joins TRBV12-3 or TRBV12-4 to TRBJ2-2; maybe TRBD2 (6 bases). V lost 7 bases, J lost 5 bases, and 26 bases lay in between. CDR3 length equals 18 residues. CDR3 nucleotide sequence: TGTGCCAGCACCCCTTACGGGAGCGGACGGGCGCGGACCGGGGAGCTGTTTTTT. Its protein product is CASTPYGSGRARTGELFF.

Only a few counts were recorded for this clonotype. The rearrangement links TRBV5-5 to TRBJ1-1, with D perhaps TRBD1 (5 bases). Trimming shortened V by 4 bases and J by 0 bases, and 13 bases separated the two germline ends. The CDR3 is made up of 15 amino acids. The germline gives CDR1 SGHKS, CDR2 YYEKEE (reference sequence). CDR3 loop: CASSTWGVLNTEAFF. CDR3 DNA sequence: TGTGCCAGCAGCACATGGGGGGTTTTGAACACTGAAGCTTTCTTT.

This chain connects TRBV28 to TRBJ1-4, with 7 positions matching TRBD1. This CDR3 is 16 amino acids long. The germline V gene has CDR1 MDHEN and CDR2 SYDVKM. V was pared by 6 bases and J by 0 bases, with 7 bases of the junction left unmatched. CDR3 residues: CASRRDREATNEKLFF. The CDR3 bases are TGTGCCAGCAGGAGGGACAGAGAAGCAACTAATGAAAAACTGTTTTTT.

This clonotype was observed a handful of times. J is TRBJ2-6 and V is TRBV28; D is uncertain. Looked up from germline, CDR1 is MDHEN and CDR2 is SYDVKM. V lost 5 bases and J 0 bases, leaving 8 bases between the germline ends. The CDR3 covers 15 residues. CDR3 protein: CASSAASSGANVLTF. The CDR3 region has the DNA TGTGCCAGCAGTGCCGCGAGCTCTGGGGCCAACGTCCTGACTTTC.

This clonotype occurred a few times. This sequence joins TRBV9 and TRBJ2-5; perhaps TRBD2 as D (5 bases). CDR3 size: 14 residues. Trimming cost V 2 bases and J 7 bases, with 15 bases left between them. CDR1 SGDLS and CDR2 YYNGEE come from the germline V gene. The CDR3 DNA sequence: TGTGCCAGCAGCGTCGGGGAAGTAGCGACGACCCAGTACTTC. Protein: CASSVGEVATTQYF.

The chain employs TRBV2 and TRBJ1-3; 7 positions match TRBD1. CDR3 length: 15 residues. Germline values: CDR1 SNHLY, CDR2 FYNNEI. V trimming: 8 bases; J trimming: 0 bases; junction bases outside the gene matches: 7. The CDR3 DNA follows: TGTGCCAGCTGTCTGGGACAGAGCTCTGGAAACACCATATATTTT. Translation gives CASCLGQSSGNTIYF. Full variable domain (outside the CDR3, taken from reference TRBV2 and TRBJ1-3): EPEVTQTPSHQVTQMGQEVILRCVPISNHLYFYWYRQILGQKVEFLVSFYNNEISEKSEIFDDQFSVERPDGSNFTLKIRSTKLEDSAMYFCASCLGQSSGNTIYFGEGSWLTVV.

This clonotype was seen only a few times. J is TRBJ2-3 and V is TRBV20-1; TRBD2 matches at 11 bases. Germline CDR1 is DFQATT and CDR2 is SNEGSKA (reference sequence). The V gene end was trimmed by 4 bases and the J gene end by 2 bases; junction bases not matched to a gene: 5. CDR3 length: 15 residues. CDR3 in DNA: TGCAGTGCTACTAGCGGGAGGATCTTCACAGATACGCAGTATTTT. This codes for CSATSGRIFTDTQYF.

This clonotype was counted only a few times. For the CDR3, the DNA is TGTGCCACCAAGCGGGTAGAACGTTACAATGAGCAGTTCTTC. Protein sequence: CATKRVERYNEQFF. This rearrangement joins TRBV10-3 to TRBJ2-1, with D possibly matching TRBD2 (6 bases). V gave up 10 bases and J gave up 4 bases, with 17 bases separating them. CDR1 is ENHRY, CDR2 SYGVKD, per germline. This CDR3 is 14 amino acids long.

The chain couples TRBV4-1 to TRBJ1-1; D perhaps matches TRBD1 (5 bases). This CDR3 is 19 amino acids long. The germline CDR1 and CDR2 sequences are MGHRA and YSYEKL. V lost 4 bases, J lost 0 bases, and 24 bases lay in between. CDR3 sequence reads: CASSPSGAQPLPLNTEAFF. The CDR3 bases are TGCGCCAGCAGCCCCTCCGGGGCACAGCCACTACCCTTGAACACTGAAGCTTTCTTT.

At least ten counts were recorded for this clonotype. The CDR3 sequence is CASFSTGTGGLNEQFF. The DNA for the CDR3 is TGTGCCAGCTTTTCAACTGGGACAGGGGGTCTCAATGAGCAGTTCTTC. The V call is TRBV28, the J call TRBJ2-1, with 11 nucleotides matching TRBD1. The CDR3 runs to 16 residues. V shed 8 bases and J 6 bases; nucleotides not matched to a gene: 12. CDR1 is MDHEN, CDR2 SYDVKM, per germline.

This clonotype was seen a handful of times. The chain carries TRBV29-1 and TRBJ2-1; unclear D gene. Trimming pared 2 bases from V and 8 bases from J, leaving 13 bases between. The CDR3 extends over 13 amino acids. CDR1 and CDR2 (germline): SQVTM, ANQGSEA. The CDR3 loop reads CSVELDTPHEQFF. The CDR3 DNA sequence: TGCAGCGTTGAATTAGACACCCCACATGAGCAGTTCTTC.

This clonotype was found many times. V gene TRBV20-1 combines with J gene TRBJ2-7; D may be TRBD1 (5 bases). Trimming took off 3 bases at V and 4 bases at J, with 7 bases between the two ends. The CDR3 consists of 11 residues. Germline values: CDR1 DFQATT, CDR2 SNEGSKA (reference sequence). The CDR3 reads CSARGRYEQYV. CDR3 DNA sequence: TGCAGTGCTAGGGGGCGGTACGAGCAGTACGTC.

This clonotype was picked up a small number of times. The chain combines TRBV20-1 with TRBJ1-1; D call uncertain. From germline, CDR1 is DFQATT and CDR2 SNEGSKA (reference sequence). The CDR3 is 13 residues long. The germline V and J ends were trimmed by 3 bases and 0 bases, with 8 bases remaining between them. The CDR3 sequence: CSASGSLNTEAFF. The DNA for the CDR3 is TGCAGTGCTAGCGGCAGCCTGAACACTGAAGCTTTCTTT.

This clonotype was observed at least ten times. The J gene is TRBJ1-1, the V gene TRBV5-5; perhaps TRBD1 as D (5 bases). V lost 4 bases and J lost 6, with 19 bases in between. Per germline, CDR1 SGHKS and CDR2 YYEKEE (reference sequence). The CDR3 contains 15 residues. For the CDR3, the DNA is TGTGCCAGCAGCCCCTACGATACAGGTTTTCCTGAAGCTTTCTTT. It yields the protein CASSPYDTGFPEAFF.

This clonotype came up a few times. The genes are TRBV6-5 and TRBJ1-4, with D possibly matching TRBD1 (6 bases). Trimming took off 6 bases at V and 7 bases at J, with 15 bases between the two ends. Germline V lookup: CDR1 MNHEY, CDR2 SVGAGI. The CDR3 is 14 residues long. The CDR3 reads CASRYRGRFEKLFF. The CDR3 DNA sequence: TGTGCCAGCAGGTACCGGGGGCGCTTTGAAAAACTGTTTTTT.